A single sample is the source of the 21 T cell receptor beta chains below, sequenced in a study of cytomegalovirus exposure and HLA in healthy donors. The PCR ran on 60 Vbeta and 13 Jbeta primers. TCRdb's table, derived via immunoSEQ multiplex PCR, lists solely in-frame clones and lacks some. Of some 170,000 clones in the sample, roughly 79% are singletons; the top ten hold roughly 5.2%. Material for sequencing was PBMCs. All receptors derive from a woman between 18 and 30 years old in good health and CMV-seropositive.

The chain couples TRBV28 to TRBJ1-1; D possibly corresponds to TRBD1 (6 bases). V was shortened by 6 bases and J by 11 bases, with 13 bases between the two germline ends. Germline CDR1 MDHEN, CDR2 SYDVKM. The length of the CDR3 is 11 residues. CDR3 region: CASRDRTEAFF. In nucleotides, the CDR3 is TGTGCCAGCAGAGACAGGACGGAGGCTTTCTTT.

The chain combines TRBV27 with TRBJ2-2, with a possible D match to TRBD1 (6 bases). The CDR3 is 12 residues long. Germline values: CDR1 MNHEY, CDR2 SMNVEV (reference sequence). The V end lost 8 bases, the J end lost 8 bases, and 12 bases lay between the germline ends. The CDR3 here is CASWGQAGELFF. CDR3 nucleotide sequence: TGTGCCAGCTGGGGGCAGGCTGGGGAGCTGTTTTTT.

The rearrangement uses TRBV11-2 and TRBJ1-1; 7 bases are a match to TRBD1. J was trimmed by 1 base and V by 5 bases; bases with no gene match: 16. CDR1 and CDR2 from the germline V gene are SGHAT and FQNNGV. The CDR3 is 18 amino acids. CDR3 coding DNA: TGTGCCAGCAGCCAATCACCCCGACAGGGAGAAGGGAACACTGAAGCTTTCTTT. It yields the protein CASSQSPRQGEGNTEAFF.

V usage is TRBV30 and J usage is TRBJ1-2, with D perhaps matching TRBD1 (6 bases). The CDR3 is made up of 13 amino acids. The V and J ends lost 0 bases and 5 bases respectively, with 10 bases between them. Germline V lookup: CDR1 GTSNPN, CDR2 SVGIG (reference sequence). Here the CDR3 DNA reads TGTGCCTGGAGTGTCTACAGGGAATATGGCTACACCTTC. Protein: CAWSVYREYGYTF. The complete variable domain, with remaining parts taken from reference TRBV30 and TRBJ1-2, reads SQTIHQWPATLVQPVGSPLSLECTVEGTSNPNLYWYRQAAGRGLQLLFYSVGIGQISSEVPQNLSASRPQDRQFILSSKKLLLSDSGFYLCAWSVYREYGYTFGSGTRLTVV.

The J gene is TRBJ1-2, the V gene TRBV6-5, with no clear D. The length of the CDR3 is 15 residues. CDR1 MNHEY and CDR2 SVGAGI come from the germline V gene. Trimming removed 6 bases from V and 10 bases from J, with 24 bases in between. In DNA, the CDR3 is TGTGCCAGCAGCGTACCCGGGTCTCCTAGGAAGGTCTACACCTTC. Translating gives CASSVPGSPRKVYTF.

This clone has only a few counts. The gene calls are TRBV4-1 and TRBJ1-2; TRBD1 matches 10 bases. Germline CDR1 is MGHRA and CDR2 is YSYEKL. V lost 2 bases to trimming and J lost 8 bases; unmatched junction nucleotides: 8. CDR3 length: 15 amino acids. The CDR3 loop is CASSQPLDRGSGYTF. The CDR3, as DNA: TGCGCCAGCAGCCAACCCTTGGACAGGGGGAGCGGCTACACCTTC.

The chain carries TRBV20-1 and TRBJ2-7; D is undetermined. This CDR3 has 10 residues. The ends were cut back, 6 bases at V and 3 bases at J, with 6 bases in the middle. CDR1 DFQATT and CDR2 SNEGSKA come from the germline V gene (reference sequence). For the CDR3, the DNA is TGCAGTGCGGCTGGCTACGAGCAGTACTTC. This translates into CSAAGYEQYF.

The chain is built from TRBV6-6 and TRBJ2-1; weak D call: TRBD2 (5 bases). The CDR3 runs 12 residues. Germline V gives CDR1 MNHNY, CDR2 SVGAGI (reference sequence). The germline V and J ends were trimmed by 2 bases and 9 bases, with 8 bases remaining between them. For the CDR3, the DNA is TGTGCCAGCAGTTACCCCGAGGGTGAGCAGTTCTTC. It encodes CASSYPEGEQFF.

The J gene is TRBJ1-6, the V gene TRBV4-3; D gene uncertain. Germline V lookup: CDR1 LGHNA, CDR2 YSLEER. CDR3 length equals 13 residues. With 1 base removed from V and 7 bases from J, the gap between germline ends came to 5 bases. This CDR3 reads CASSQVVNSPLHF. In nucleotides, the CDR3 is TGCGCCAGCAGCCAAGTCGTAAATTCACCCCTCCACTTT.

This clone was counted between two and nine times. CDR3 nucleotide sequence: TGTGCCAGCACTGAGCGGGGGGGCCGTAGAGATACGCAGTATTTT. Its protein product is CASTERGGRRDTQYF. This rearrangement joins TRBV28 to TRBJ2-3; 10 nucleotides align to TRBD2. CDR1 and CDR2 (germline): MDHEN, SYDVKM. V lost 7 bases to trimming and J lost 5 bases; unmatched junction nucleotides: 9. This CDR3 comprises 15 residues.

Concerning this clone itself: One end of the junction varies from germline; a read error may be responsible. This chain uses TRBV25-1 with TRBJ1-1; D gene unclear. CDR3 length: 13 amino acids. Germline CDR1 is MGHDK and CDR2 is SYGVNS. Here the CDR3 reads CASIKPPSTETFF. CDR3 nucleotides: TGTGCCAGCATTAAACCACCCTCCACTGAAACTTTCTTT.

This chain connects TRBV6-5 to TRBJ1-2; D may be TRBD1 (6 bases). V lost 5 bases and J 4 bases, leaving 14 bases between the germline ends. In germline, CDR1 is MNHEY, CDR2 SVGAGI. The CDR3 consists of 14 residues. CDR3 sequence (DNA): TGTGCCAGCAGTCTTGACCAGGGGTTCTATGGCTACACCTTC. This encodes CASSLDQGFYGYTF.

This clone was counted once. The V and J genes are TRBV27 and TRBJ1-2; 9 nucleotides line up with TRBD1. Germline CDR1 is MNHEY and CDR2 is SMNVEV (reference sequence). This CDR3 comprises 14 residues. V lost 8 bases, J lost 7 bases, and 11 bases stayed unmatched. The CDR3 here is CASALRDRESGYTF. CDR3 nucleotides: TGTGCCAGCGCCCTCCGGGACAGGGAGAGTGGCTACACCTTC.

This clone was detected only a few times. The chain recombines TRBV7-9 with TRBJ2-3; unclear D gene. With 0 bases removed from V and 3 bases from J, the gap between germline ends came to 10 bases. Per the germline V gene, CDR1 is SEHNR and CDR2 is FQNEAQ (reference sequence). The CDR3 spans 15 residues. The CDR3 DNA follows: TGTGCCAGCAGCTTAGCGCTTTACGGTACAGATACGCAGTATTTT. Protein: CASSLALYGTDTQYF.

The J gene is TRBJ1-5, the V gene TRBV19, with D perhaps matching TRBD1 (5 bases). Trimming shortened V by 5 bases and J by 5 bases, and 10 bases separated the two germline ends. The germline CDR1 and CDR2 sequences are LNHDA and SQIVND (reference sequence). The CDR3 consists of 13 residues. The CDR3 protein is CASSSRVDQPQHF. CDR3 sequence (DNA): TGTGCCAGTAGTTCCAGGGTGGATCAGCCCCAGCATTTT.

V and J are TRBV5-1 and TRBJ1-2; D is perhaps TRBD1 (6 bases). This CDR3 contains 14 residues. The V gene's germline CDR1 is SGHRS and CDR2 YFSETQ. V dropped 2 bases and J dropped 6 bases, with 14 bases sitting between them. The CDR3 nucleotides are TGCGCCAGCAGCTTTAATACAGGGACCCATGGCTACACCTTC. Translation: CASSFNTGTHGYTF.

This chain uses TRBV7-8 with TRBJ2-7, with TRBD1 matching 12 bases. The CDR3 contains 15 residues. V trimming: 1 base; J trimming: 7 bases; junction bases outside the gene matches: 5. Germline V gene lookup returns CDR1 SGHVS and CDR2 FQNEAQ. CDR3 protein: CASSLVLGQGAEQYF. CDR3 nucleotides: TGTGCCAGCAGCTTAGTTCTGGGACAGGGGGCGGAGCAGTACTTC.

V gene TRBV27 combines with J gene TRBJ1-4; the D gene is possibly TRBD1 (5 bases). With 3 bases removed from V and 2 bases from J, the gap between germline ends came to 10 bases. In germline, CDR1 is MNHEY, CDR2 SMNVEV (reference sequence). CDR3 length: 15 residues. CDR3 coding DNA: TGTGCCAGCAGTTTCGGCTGGGGCACTAATGAAAAACTGTTTTTT. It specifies CASSFGWGTNEKLFF. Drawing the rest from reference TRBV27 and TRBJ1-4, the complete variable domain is EAQVTQNPRYLITVTGKKLTVTCSQNMNHEYMSWYRQDPGLGLRQIYYSMNVEVTDKGDVPEGYKVSRKEKRNFPLILESPSPNQTSLYFCASSFGWGTNEKLFFGSGTQLSVL.

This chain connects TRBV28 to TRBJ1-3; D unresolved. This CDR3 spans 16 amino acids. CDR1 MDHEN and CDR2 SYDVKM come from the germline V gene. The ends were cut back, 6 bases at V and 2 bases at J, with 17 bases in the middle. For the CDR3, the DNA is TGTGCCAGCAGACTATCGGGAGTGAGAGCTGGAAACACCATATATTTT. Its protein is CASRLSGVRAGNTIYF.

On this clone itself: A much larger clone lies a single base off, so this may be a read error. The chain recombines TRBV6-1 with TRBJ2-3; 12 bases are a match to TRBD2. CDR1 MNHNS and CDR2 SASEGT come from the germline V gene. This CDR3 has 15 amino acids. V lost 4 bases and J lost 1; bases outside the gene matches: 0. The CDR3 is CASSGTSGGTDTQYF. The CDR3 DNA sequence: TGTGCCAGCAGTGGGACTAGCGGGGGCACAGATACGCAGTATTTT.

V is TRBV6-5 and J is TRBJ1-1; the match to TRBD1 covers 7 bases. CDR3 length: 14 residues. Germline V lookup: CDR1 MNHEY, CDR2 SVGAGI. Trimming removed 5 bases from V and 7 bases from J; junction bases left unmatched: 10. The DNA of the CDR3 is TGTGCCAGCAGTCGGCCAGGGGGGTACGGTGAAGCTTTCTTT. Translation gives CASSRPGGYGEAFF.